The 5 T cell receptor beta chains reported below all come from one sample, sequenced in a study of shared clonotypes between healthy human individuals. Positively selected for CCR7, the CD45RO-negative cells used as naive CD8 cells excluded terminally differentiated effector memory CD45RA+ cells. Only in-frame clones appear in the TCRdb table, and some are missing; sequencing was by immunoSEQ multiplex PCR. The data show approximately 1.9 million clones, with 93% seen just once and more than 1.5% held by the top ten. The material sequenced was naive CD8+ T cells from PBMCs. The receptors originated from a man aged 18 to 30 in good health. Some clones in this sample may be carry-over from other donors' samples.

Details on this clone: The sample has other DNA sequences that encode this CDR3 too. The genes are TRBV9 and TRBJ1-1; unclear D gene. The CDR3 is 12 amino acids. Germline assignment: CDR1 SGDLS and CDR2 YYNGEE. V lost 0 bases, J lost 5 bases, and 5 bases lay in between. The CDR3 coding sequence is TGTGCCAGCAGCGTAGGTGGGACTGAAGCTTTCTTT. It is translated as CASSVGGTEAFF. Drawing the rest from reference TRBV9 and TRBJ1-1, the complete variable domain is DSGVTQTPKHLITATGQRVTLRCSPRSGDLSVYWYQQSLDQGLQFLIQYYNGEERAKGNILERFSAQQFPDLHSELNLSSLELGDSALYFCASSVGGTEAFFGQGTRLTVV.

The chain has TRBV15 and TRBJ1-4; no reliable D call. V lost 1 base and J 7 bases, leaving 13 bases between the germline ends. The CDR3 covers 15 residues. Germline V lookup: CDR1 LNHNV, CDR2 YYDKDF (reference sequence). The CDR3 loop reads CATSRGAGRVEKLFF. In DNA form, the CDR3 reads TGTGCCACCAGCAGAGGCGCGGGCCGGGTTGAAAAACTGTTTTTT.

This rearrangement joins TRBV15 to TRBJ2-7, with 7 bases lining up with TRBD1. The CDR3 loop spans 14 amino acids. Losses at the gene ends were 3 bases for V and 5 bases for J; bases not matched to a gene: 7. Per germline, CDR1 LNHNV and CDR2 YYDKDF (reference sequence). In DNA form, the CDR3 reads TGTGCCACCAGCAGGAAACAGGGGACCCACGAGCAGTACTTC. The encoded protein is CATSRKQGTHEQYF.

The chain combines TRBV28 with TRBJ2-3, with D possibly matching TRBD2 (6 bases). V was pared by 5 bases and J by 1 base, with 13 bases between. The CDR3 covers 15 residues. Germline values: CDR1 MDHEN, CDR2 SYDVKM. CDR3 nucleotide sequence: TGTGCCAGCAGTCTTAGCGGTTTCCGCACAGATACGCAGTATTTT. It is translated as CASSLSGFRTDTQYF.

V and J are TRBV28 and TRBJ1-3, with no clear D. The CDR3 runs to 12 residues. The V gene lost 8 bases and the J gene lost 1 base, with 6 bases spanning the gap. CDR1 is MDHEN, CDR2 SYDVKM, per germline. For the CDR3, the DNA is TGTGCCAGCGGATTATCTGGAAACACCATATATTTT. It codes for CASGLSGNTIYF.